These T cell receptor beta chains were read from a single sample in a study of blood T cell repertoires in COVID-19. TCRdb's table, derived via immunoSEQ multiplex PCR, lists solely in-frame clones and lacks some. The data show around 310,000 clones, nearly 90% seen once. Source material: peripheral blood. The receptor set was obtained from a woman between 35 and 50 years old with COVID-19, enrolled during active disease. CDR3s include the opening cysteine and the closing phenylalanine or tryptophan. Fields, in order: V gene, J gene, D gene, CDR3 DNA, CDR3 protein. A D gene is named only where the DNA matches it firmly.

V: TRBV7-3; J: TRBJ2-3; D: NA; DNA: TGTGCCAGCAGCCTGTACCGCGGGGCTGCAGATACGCAGTATTTT; CDR3: CASSLYRGAADTQYF
V: TRBV2; J: TRBJ2-3; D: TRBD2; DNA: TGTGCCAGCAGTCGACTAGCGGGCACAGATACGCAGTATTTT; CDR3: CASSRLAGTDTQYF
V: TRBV5-4; J: TRBJ2-2; D: TRBD2; DNA: TGTGCCAGCATCAACCTACTAGCGGATGGCACCGGGGAGCTGTTTTTT; CDR3: CASINLLADGTGELFF
V: TRBV2; J: TRBJ2-1; D: TRBD2; DNA: TGTGCCAGCATTTCGTCCCTTACACTATTTCTAGCGGGAGGGTACAATGAGCAGTTCTTC; CDR3: CASISSLTLFLAGGYNEQFF
V: TRBV27; J: TRBJ1-1; D: TRBD1; DNA: TGTGCCAGCAGTTTATGGTCAAGCAGGGGGCCGAACACTGAAGCTTTCTTT; CDR3: CASSLWSSRGPNTEAFF
V: TRBV6-1; J: TRBJ1-1; D: TRBD1; DNA: TGTGCCAGCAGTGAAGCGTGGTCAGGGGGCGCGAACACTGAAGCTTTCTTT; CDR3: CASSEAWSGGANTEAFF
V: TRBV6-2/TRBV6-3; J: TRBJ1-4; D: TRBD1; DNA: TGTGCCAGCAGCCAAGGACAGGGAAGGGGGACAGGAGAAAAACTGTTTTTT; CDR3: CASSQGQGRGTGEKLFF
V: TRBV28; J: TRBJ1-5; D: TRBD1; DNA: TGTGCCGGGGGGGACAGGGCTCCTAGCAATCAGCCCCAGCATTTT; CDR3: CAGGDRAPSNQPQHF
V: TRBV27; J: TRBJ2-5; D: TRBD1; DNA: TGTGCCAGCAGTACGGGGACAGGGTTAGAGACCCAGTACTTC; CDR3: CASSTGTGLETQYF
V: TRBV13; J: TRBJ2-5; D: TRBD2; DNA: TGTGCCAGCAGCCTGGGACTAGCGGGATGGGGGGACCAAGAGACCCAGTACTTC; CDR3: CASSLGLAGWGDQETQYF
V: TRBV12-3/TRBV12-4; J: TRBJ1-1; D: NA; DNA: TGTGCCAGCAGTTTAGTAGTGAACACTGAAGCTTTCTTT; CDR3: CASSLVVNTEAFF
V: TRBV7-2; J: TRBJ2-6; D: NA; DNA: TGTGCCAGCAGCTTAAAGGGGACAACTACTAGCTCTGGGGCCAACGTCCTGACTTTC; CDR3: CASSLKGTTTSSGANVLTF
V: TRBV7-9; J: TRBJ2-3; D: NA; DNA: TGTGCCAGCAGCTTCATCTCCGGGACTAGCACAGATACGCAGTATTTT; CDR3: CASSFISGTSTDTQYF
V: TRBV29-1; J: TRBJ1-2; D: NA; DNA: TGCAGCGGTAATAGCGGTGGCTATGGCTACACCTTC; CDR3: CSGNSGGYGYTF
V: TRBV9; J: TRBJ1-4; D: NA; DNA: TGTGCCAGCAGCGCGTCAGTCCAGGGGCTCCCTAGTGAAAAACTGTTTTTT; CDR3: CASSASVQGLPSEKLFF
V: TRBV7-2; J: TRBJ1-2; D: TRBD1; DNA: TGTGCCAGCAGCTCAGGGGGTGGGAGTCCCTATGGCTACACCTTC; CDR3: CASSSGGGSPYGYTF
V: TRBV5-1; J: TRBJ1-1; D: NA; DNA: TGCGCCAGCAGCTTGGTTCCGGACACTGAAGCTTTCTTT; CDR3: CASSLVPDTEAFF
V: TRBV11-2; J: TRBJ2-7; D: TRBD1; DNA: TGTGCCAGCAGCGGAAGGACAGGGGGCTACGAGCAGTACTTC; CDR3: CASSGRTGGYEQYF
V: TRBV6-5; J: TRBJ2-1; D: TRBD1; DNA: TGTGCCAGCAGTTATTACCAGGGGGCCCCAATATCTGAGCAGTTCTTC; CDR3: CASSYYQGAPISEQFF
V: TRBV2; J: TRBJ2-5; D: NA; DNA: TGTGCCAGCAGTGAACTATCCCCTAAAGAGACCCAGTACTTC; CDR3: CASSELSPKETQYF
V: TRBV20-1; J: TRBJ1-2; D: NA; DNA: TGCAGTGCTAAGACAGACTATGGCTACACCTTC; CDR3: CSAKTDYGYTF
V: TRBV28; J: TRBJ2-5; D: TRBD1; DNA: TGTGCCAGCAGTTCGTTAAGGACAGGTCAGGAGACCCAGTACTTC; CDR3: CASSSLRTGQETQYF
V: TRBV4-3; J: TRBJ1-1; D: TRBD1; DNA: TGCGCCAGCAGCCGCGGGACAGGGAACACTGAAGCTTTCTTT; CDR3: CASSRGTGNTEAFF
V: TRBV28; J: TRBJ2-3; D: TRBD1; DNA: TGTGCCAGCAGTTTTGACAGGGTCACAGATACGCAGTATTTT; CDR3: CASSFDRVTDTQYF
V: TRBV6-5; J: TRBJ1-1; D: NA; DNA: TGTGCCAGCAGTTTCCCCAGCGAGGAAGCTTTCTTT; CDR3: CASSFPSEEAFF
V: TRBV5-5; J: TRBJ1-4; D: NA; DNA: TGTGCCAGCAGCTCAGGTCCAAATGAAAAACTGTTTTTT; CDR3: CASSSGPNEKLFF
V: TRBV29-1; J: TRBJ1-1; D: TRBD1; DNA: TGCAGCGTTGAGGGGACAGGCACTGAAGCTTTCTTT; CDR3: CSVEGTGTEAFF
V: TRBV5-1; J: TRBJ1-3; D: TRBD1; DNA: TGCGCCAGCAGCTTGGCCTGGGACAGCGTCGTTCACTCTGGAAACACCATATATTTT; CDR3: CASSLAWDSVVHSGNTIYF